This T cell receptor beta chain originates from a study of T cells after yellow fever vaccination. Study-wide results and limits: Abundant contaminating clonotypes from the bulk population could appear in FACS-sorted repertoires. Among all clonotypes, a small share was observed in both CD4 and CD8 compartments. Subsequent booster samples again held most clones from primary vaccination (96% CD4, 88% CD8).

Many counts were recorded for this clonotype. Its target is unknown. V was shortened by 2 bases and J by 1 base, with 9 bases between the two germline ends. Germline V gene data show CDR1 as SGHRS and CDR2 as YFSETQ. The CDR3 is 14 amino acids. The authors made TCR cDNA by 5'RACE template switching, adding a universal primer site and UMIs. TCRdb re-called the 5' RACE reads through MiXCR, storing one row per CDR3 protein. The sample lists 250,000 to 400,000 distinct CDR3 sequences, around 4.4% occurring once. Sequencing was performed on PBMCs, taken 15 days after the yellow fever booster vaccination. The rearrangement links TRBV5-1 to TRBJ1-1; D ambiguous. This receptor was taken from a man younger than 35 who received the YFV17D yellow fever vaccine. CDR3 in DNA: TGCGCCAGCAGCTTCATTACAGAGAACACTGAAGCTTTCTTT. It yields the protein CASSFITENTEAFF.